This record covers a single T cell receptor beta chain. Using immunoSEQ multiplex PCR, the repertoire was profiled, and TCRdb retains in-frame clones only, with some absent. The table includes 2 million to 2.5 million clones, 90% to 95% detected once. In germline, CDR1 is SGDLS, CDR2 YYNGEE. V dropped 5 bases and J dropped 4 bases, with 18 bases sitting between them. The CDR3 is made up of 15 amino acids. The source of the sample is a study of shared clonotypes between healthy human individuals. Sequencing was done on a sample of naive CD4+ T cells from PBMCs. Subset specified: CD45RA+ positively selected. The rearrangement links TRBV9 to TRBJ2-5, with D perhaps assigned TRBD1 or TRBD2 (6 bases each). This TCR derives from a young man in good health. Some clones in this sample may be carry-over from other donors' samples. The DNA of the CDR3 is TGTGCCAGCAGTTTGAGGGGGGCAGGAGGAGAGACCCAGTACTTC. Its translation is CASSLRGAGGETQYF. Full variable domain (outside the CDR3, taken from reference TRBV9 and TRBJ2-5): DSGVTQTPKHLITATGQRVTLRCSPRSGDLSVYWYQQSLDQGLQFLIQYYNGEERAKGNILERFSAQQFPDLHSELNLSSLELGDSALYFCASSLRGAGGETQYFGPGTRLLVL.